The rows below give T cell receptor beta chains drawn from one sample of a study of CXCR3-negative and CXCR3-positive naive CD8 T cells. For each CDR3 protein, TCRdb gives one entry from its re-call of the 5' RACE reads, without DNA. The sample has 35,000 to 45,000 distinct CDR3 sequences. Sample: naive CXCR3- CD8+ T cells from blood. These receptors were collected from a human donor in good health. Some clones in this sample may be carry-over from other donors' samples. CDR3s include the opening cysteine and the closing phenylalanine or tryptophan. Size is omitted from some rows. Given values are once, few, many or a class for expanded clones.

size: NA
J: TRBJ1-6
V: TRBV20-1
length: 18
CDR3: CSATHGGAANSKYSPLHF

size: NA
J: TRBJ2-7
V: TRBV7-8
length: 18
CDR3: CASSLGSVSGFQGGEQYF

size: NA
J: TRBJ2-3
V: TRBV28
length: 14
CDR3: CASSPGLAPDTQYF

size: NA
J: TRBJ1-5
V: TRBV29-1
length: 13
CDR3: CSVATGGDQPQHF

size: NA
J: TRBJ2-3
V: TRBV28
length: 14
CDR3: CASSFRHLTDTQYF

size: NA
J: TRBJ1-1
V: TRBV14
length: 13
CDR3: CASSLAPGTEAFF

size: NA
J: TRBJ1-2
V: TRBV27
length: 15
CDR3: CASSQVTGNSYGYTF

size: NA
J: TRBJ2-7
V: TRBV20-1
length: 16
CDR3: CSADTPTGASIYEQYF

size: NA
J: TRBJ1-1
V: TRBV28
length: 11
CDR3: CASRRNTEAFF

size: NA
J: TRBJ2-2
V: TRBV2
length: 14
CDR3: CASSRGLNTGELFF

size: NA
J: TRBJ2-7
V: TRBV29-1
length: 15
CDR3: CSVEGGDRTYYEQYF

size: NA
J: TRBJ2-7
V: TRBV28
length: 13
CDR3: CASSSRGIHEQYF

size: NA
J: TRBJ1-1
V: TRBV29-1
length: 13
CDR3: CSVATDLNTEAFF

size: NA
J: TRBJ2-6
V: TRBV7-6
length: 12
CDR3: CASRPSLLFLTF

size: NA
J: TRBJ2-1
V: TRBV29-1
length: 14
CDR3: CSVELAGTYNEQFF

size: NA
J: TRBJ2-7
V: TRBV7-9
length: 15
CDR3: CASSLTVGGMNEQYF

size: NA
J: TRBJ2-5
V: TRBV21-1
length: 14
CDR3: CASSKEPRRETQYF

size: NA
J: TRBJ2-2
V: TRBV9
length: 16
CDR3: CASSVDFVSNTGELFF

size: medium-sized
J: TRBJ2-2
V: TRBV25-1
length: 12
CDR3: CASSQNTGELFF

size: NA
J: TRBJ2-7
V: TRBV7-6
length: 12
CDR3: CASSSGLYEQYF

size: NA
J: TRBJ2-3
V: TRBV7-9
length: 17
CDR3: CASSLSPRPRGTDTQYF

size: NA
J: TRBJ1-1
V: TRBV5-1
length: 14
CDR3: CASTFQTGGNEAFF

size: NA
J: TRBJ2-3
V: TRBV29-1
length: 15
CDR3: CSVDLGQGARDTQYF

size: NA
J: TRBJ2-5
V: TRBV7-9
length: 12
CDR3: CAAGTGQETQYF

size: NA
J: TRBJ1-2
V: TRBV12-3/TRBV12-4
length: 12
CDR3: CASSLSQGGYTF

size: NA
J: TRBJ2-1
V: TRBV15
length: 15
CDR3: CATSREGSYQNEQFF

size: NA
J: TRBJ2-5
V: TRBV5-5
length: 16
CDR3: CASSWWTAGGQETQYF

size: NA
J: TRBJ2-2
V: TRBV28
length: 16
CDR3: CASSLQGGGNTGELFF

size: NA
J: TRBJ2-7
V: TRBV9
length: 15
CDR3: CASSGPSGGPYEQYF

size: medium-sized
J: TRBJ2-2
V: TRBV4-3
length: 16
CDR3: CASSQDGSGVTGELFF

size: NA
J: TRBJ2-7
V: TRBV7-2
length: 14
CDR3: CASSLAGGTYEQYF

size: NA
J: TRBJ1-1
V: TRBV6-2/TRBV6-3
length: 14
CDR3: CASSYTPPNTEAFF

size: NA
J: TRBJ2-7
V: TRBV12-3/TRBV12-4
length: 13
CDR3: CASSLVGVYEQYF

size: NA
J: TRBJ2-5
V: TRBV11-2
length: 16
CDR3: CASSLYQGAPQETQYF

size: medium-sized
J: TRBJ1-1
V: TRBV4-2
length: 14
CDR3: CASSPRDENTEAFF

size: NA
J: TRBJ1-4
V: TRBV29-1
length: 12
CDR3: CSVDFNSEKLFF

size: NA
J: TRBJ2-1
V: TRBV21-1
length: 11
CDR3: CASSKAAAQFF

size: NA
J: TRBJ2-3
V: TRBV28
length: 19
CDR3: CASSLGPPALATSTDTQYF

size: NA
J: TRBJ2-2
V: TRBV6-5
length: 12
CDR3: CATHLDTGELFF

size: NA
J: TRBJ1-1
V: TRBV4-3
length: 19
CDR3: CASSPSAGGLLNRNTEAFF

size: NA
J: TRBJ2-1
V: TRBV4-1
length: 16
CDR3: CASSQPGAGGKDEQFF

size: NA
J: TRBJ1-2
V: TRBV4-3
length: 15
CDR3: CASSQDSASGDGYTF

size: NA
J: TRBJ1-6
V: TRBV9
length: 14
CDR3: CASSGQGLDSPLHF

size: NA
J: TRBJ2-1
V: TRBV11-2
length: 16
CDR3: CASSYVDFSSYNEQFF

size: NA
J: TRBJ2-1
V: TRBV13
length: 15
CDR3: CASSTLAETYNEQFF

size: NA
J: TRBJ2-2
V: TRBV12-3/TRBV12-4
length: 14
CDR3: CAGGNRGRPGELFF

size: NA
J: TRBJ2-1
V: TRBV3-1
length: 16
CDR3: CASSSLVDRVYNEQFF

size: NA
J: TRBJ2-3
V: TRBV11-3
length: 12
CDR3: CASSSEIDTQYF

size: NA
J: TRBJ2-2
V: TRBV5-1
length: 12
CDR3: CASSWGSGELFF

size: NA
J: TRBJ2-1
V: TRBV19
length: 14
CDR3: CASSWTSGTNEQFF